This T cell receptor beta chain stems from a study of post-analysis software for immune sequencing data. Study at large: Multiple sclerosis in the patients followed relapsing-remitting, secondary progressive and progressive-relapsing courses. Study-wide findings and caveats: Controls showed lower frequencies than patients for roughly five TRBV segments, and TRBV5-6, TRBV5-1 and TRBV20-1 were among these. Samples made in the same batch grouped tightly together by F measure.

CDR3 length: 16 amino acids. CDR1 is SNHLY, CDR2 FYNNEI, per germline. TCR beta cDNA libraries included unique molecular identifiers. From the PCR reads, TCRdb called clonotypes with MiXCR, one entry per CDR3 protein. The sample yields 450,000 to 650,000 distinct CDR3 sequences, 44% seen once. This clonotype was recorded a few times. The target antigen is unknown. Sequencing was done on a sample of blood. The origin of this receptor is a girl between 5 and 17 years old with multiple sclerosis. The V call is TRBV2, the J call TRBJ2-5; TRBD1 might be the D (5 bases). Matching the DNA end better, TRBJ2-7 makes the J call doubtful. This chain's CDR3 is CASSVGLNRNIYEQYF. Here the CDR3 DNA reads TGTGCCAGCAGTGTGGGGCTGAACCGAAACATTTACGAGCAGTACTTC.